A selection of T cell receptor beta chains follows, all from one sample in a study of blood T cell repertoires in COVID-19. The method was immunoSEQ multiplex PCR; TCRdb's version includes in-frame clones alone and lacks a portion of them. The sample records about half a million clones, roughly nine tenths being singletons. The source material was PBMCs or T cells enriched from blood (not recorded which). Source of these receptors: a woman aged 55 to 70 who had recovered from COVID-19. The CDR3 runs from the conserved cysteine through the conserved F or W. D genes are given only for firm matches. A clone size is listed for some rows: how often the clone was seen (once, few, many), or a class if it is expanded.

V: TRBV19; D: TRBD1; J: TRBJ1-2; size: once; CDR3: CASSIAGTGLTNYGYTF; DNA: TGTGCCAGTAGTATTGCCGGGACAGGACTAACTAACTATGGCTACACCTTC
V: TRBV11-3; D: NA; J: TRBJ2-3; size: NA; CDR3: CASSLAAADTQYF; DNA: TGTGCCAGCAGCTTAGCAGCGGCAGATACGCAGTATTTT
V: TRBV5-4; D: NA; J: TRBJ1-4; size: NA; CDR3: CASSRTGGTNEKLFF; DNA: TGTGCCAGCAGCCGCACGGGAGGAACTAATGAAAAACTGTTTTTT
V: TRBV21-1; D: NA; J: TRBJ1-3; size: NA; CDR3: CASSPPGTGSGNTIYF; DNA: TGTGCCAGCAGCCCCCCCGGGACAGGGTCCGGAAACACCATATATTTT
V: TRBV2; D: NA; J: TRBJ2-4; size: NA; CDR3: CASSLWLMGRPGKNIQYF; DNA: TGTGCCAGCAGCCTATGGCTAATGGGCCGCCCGGGAAAAAACATTCAGTACTTC
V: TRBV19; D: NA; J: TRBJ1-5; size: NA; CDR3: CASSRTGTSNQPQHF; DNA: TGTGCCAGTAGTAGAACAGGGACTAGCAATCAGCCCCAGCATTTT
V: TRBV11-2; D: NA; J: TRBJ2-3; size: NA; CDR3: CASSLDRGGDTQYF; DNA: TGTGCCAGCAGCTTAGACCGGGGTGGCGATACGCAGTATTTT
V: TRBV21-1; D: NA; J: TRBJ2-7; size: NA; CDR3: CASAQGGPAYEQYF; DNA: TGTGCCAGCGCACAGGGGGGTCCGGCCTACGAGCAGTACTTC
V: TRBV9; D: NA; J: TRBJ2-6; size: once; CDR3: CASSVGRVGGLGANVLTF; DNA: TGTGCCAGCAGCGTAGGGAGAGTTGGGGGCCTGGGGGCCAACGTCCTGACTTTC
V: TRBV6-5; D: TRBD1; J: TRBJ2-2; size: NA; CDR3: CASMRQGSTGELFF; DNA: TGTGCCAGCATGAGACAGGGGAGCACCGGGGAGCTGTTTTTT
V: TRBV6-2/TRBV6-3; D: TRBD1; J: TRBJ1-6; size: NA; CDR3: CASSYGDRVYNSPLHF; DNA: TGTGCCAGCAGTTATGGGGACAGGGTGTATAATTCACCCCTCCACTTT
V: TRBV21-1; D: NA; J: TRBJ2-2; size: NA; CDR3: CASSPRTFPGELFF; DNA: TGTGCCAGCAGCCCCAGGACATTCCCCGGGGAGCTGTTTTTT
V: TRBV6-5; D: TRBD1; J: TRBJ1-1; size: NA; CDR3: CASSNRGGTEAFF; DNA: TGTGCCAGCAGTAACAGGGGAGGCACTGAAGCTTTCTTT